The present TCR beta chain was sequenced within a study of blood T cell repertoires in COVID-19. In the study overall: Sources were T cells, B-cell-depleted T cells, or PBMCs; the material itself was cDNA or gDNA.

In the authors' methods: How many nucleated cells were present was estimated from reference gene primer amplification. The method was immunoSEQ multiplex PCR; TCRdb's version includes in-frame clones alone and lacks a portion of them. D and trimming were read from the DNA, whereas the V and J calls and clone size are those reported in that table. This table holds approximately 60,000 clones, roughly 84% found once. The CDR3 is 14 amino acids. The germline V gene encodes CDR1 SGHAT and CDR2 FQNNGV. The germline V and J ends were trimmed by 1 base and 7 bases, with 10 bases remaining between them. V gene TRBV11-2 combines with J gene TRBJ2-2; perhaps TRBD1 as D (5 bases). The sequence came from a woman aged 80 or over with active or convalescent COVID-19. What was sequenced was peripheral blood. The CDR3 nucleotides read TGTGCCAGCAGCTTAGGGGGCTCCTTCGGGGAGCTGTTTTTT. Encoded protein: CASSLGGSFGELFF. Together with reference TRBV11-2 and TRBJ2-2, the CDR3 gives the full variable domain: EAGVAQSPRYKIIEKRQSVAFWCNPISGHATLYWYQQILGQGPKLLIQFQNNGVVDDSQLPKDRFSAERLKGVDSTLKIQPAKLEDSAVYLCASSLGGSFGELFFGEGSRLTVL.